These T cell receptor beta chains were read from a single sample in a study of blood T cell repertoires in COVID-19. The repertoire was sequenced with immunoSEQ multiplex PCR; TCRdb's copy has only in-frame clones and lacks some. The data show hundreds of thousands of clones, 70% to 90% seen once. Sequencing was carried out using peripheral blood. These receptor sequences come from a man between 18 and 35 years old with active or convalescent COVID-19. Both conserved end residues are part of each CDR3. The order of the fields is J gene, V gene, clone size, D gene, CDR3 DNA, CDR3 protein. The D gene is left open where the match is weak. Clone size is given for some rows only: seen once, a few or many times, or a class if the clone is expanded.

j_gene: TRBJ2-1; v_gene: TRBV27; abundance: NA; d_gene: TRBD2; CDR3nt: TGTGCCAGCAGTTTAATAGCGGGGATCCATGAGCAGTTCTTC; CDR3aa: CASSLIAGIHEQFF
j_gene: TRBJ2-2; v_gene: TRBV6-6; abundance: NA; d_gene: NA; CDR3nt: TGTGCCAGCAGTTACCGGACAGCAATGACCGGGGAGCTGTTTTTT; CDR3aa: CASSYRTAMTGELFF
j_gene: TRBJ1-2; v_gene: TRBV4-3; abundance: NA; d_gene: TRBD1; CDR3nt: TGCGCCAGCAGCCAGACAGGGTACTATGGCTACACCTTC; CDR3aa: CASSQTGYYGYTF
j_gene: TRBJ2-7; v_gene: TRBV11-2; abundance: NA; d_gene: NA; CDR3nt: TGTGCCAGCAGCTTTTCAGATACCTACGAGCAGTACTTC; CDR3aa: CASSFSDTYEQYF
j_gene: TRBJ1-4; v_gene: TRBV20-1; abundance: NA; d_gene: NA; CDR3nt: TGCAGTGCTAGTACCCGGAGCGAAAAACTGTTTTTT; CDR3aa: CSASTRSEKLFF
j_gene: TRBJ1-4; v_gene: TRBV5-1; abundance: NA; d_gene: TRBD1; CDR3nt: TGCGCCAGCAGCTGGACAGGGGGCGCTAATGAAAAACTGTTTTTT; CDR3aa: CASSWTGGANEKLFF
j_gene: TRBJ2-1; v_gene: TRBV29-1; abundance: once; d_gene: NA; CDR3nt: TGCAGCGTCCCAAAAGGGGGTCTGGCCAATGAGCAGTTCTTC; CDR3aa: CSVPKGGLANEQFF
j_gene: TRBJ1-1; v_gene: TRBV6-5; abundance: NA; d_gene: NA; CDR3nt: TGTGCCAGTGACATGAACACTGAAGCTTTCTTT; CDR3aa: CASDMNTEAFF
j_gene: TRBJ1-3; v_gene: TRBV7-2; abundance: NA; d_gene: TRBD1; CDR3nt: TGTGCCAGCAGCTTAGTGCGACAGGGTTTTTTTGGAAACACCATATATTTT; CDR3aa: CASSLVRQGFFGNTIYF
j_gene: TRBJ1-2; v_gene: TRBV7-9; abundance: NA; d_gene: TRBD1; CDR3nt: TGTGCCAGCAGACAGGGGACTAACTATGGCTACACCTTC; CDR3aa: CASRQGTNYGYTF
j_gene: TRBJ2-7; v_gene: TRBV7-2; abundance: NA; d_gene: NA; CDR3nt: TGTGCCAGCAGCTTAGCGGTTAGCGGAATCCTCTCCTACGAGCAGTACTTC; CDR3aa: CASSLAVSGILSYEQYF
j_gene: TRBJ1-2; v_gene: TRBV10-3; abundance: NA; d_gene: TRBD1; CDR3nt: TGTGCCATCAGTGAGGGGACAGGGGTAGGATATGGCTACACCTTC; CDR3aa: CAISEGTGVGYGYTF
j_gene: TRBJ2-5; v_gene: TRBV28; abundance: NA; d_gene: TRBD1; CDR3nt: TGTGCCAGCAGTCCTGGGACAGGAGTGTTGGAGACCCAGTACTTC; CDR3aa: CASSPGTGVLETQYF
j_gene: TRBJ1-2; v_gene: TRBV19; abundance: NA; d_gene: NA; CDR3nt: TGTGCCAGTAATCACGGAGTGGACACCCGCTATGGCTACACCTTC; CDR3aa: CASNHGVDTRYGYTF
j_gene: TRBJ2-5; v_gene: TRBV7-2; abundance: NA; d_gene: TRBD2; CDR3nt: TGTGCCAGCAGCTTAAGCGGAACGACTAGCGGGGGACAAGAGACCCAGTACTTC; CDR3aa: CASSLSGTTSGGQETQYF
j_gene: TRBJ2-7; v_gene: TRBV7-9; abundance: NA; d_gene: TRBD2; CDR3nt: TGTGCCAGCAGGGGGGAGGGGAACTACGAGCAGTACTTC; CDR3aa: CASRGEGNYEQYF
j_gene: TRBJ2-7; v_gene: TRBV29-1; abundance: NA; d_gene: TRBD1; CDR3nt: TGCAGCGTTACCTCGGACAGGTCGAAGTACTACGAGCAGTACTTC; CDR3aa: CSVTSDRSKYYEQYF
j_gene: TRBJ2-7; v_gene: TRBV24-1; abundance: NA; d_gene: NA; CDR3nt: TGTGCCACCAGTTTGGGGCCCGACTACGAGCAGTACTTC; CDR3aa: CATSLGPDYEQYF